One and the same sample provided the 3 T cell receptor beta chains below, sequenced in a study of T cell responses to AZD1222 COVID-19 vaccine. Only in-frame clones appear in the TCRdb table, and some are missing; sequencing was by immunoSEQ multiplex PCR. Seen here are 250,000 or so clones, 85% to 95% observed once, and the top ten hold roughly 0.51%. The source was peripheral blood, collected on day 0 of AZD1222 vaccination. The origin of the receptors is an adult in good health.

In this sample, this clone turned up once. This chain links TRBV30 with TRBJ2-7, with TRBD2 identical over 8 bases. The CDR3 is 15 residues long. CDR1 and CDR2 from the germline V gene are GTSNPN and SVGIG (reference sequence). V was clipped by 8 bases and J by 1 base; unmatched bases: 13. The CDR3 spells CASTGLGRGSYEQYF. CDR3 coding DNA: TGTGCCAGTACAGGTCTCGGGAGGGGATCCTACGAGCAGTACTTC.

The V and J genes are TRBV5-1 and TRBJ2-1; D is ambiguous. Deletions cut 1 base from V and 2 bases from J, with 13 bases between. This CDR3 is built from 16 residues. The germline V gene has CDR1 SGHRS and CDR2 YFSETQ. CDR3 coding DNA: TGCGCCAGCAGCTTGTTTCAGGCCCCCCCCTACAATGAGCAGTTCTTC. Amino acids: CASSLFQAPPYNEQFF. Full variable domain (rest looked up from reference TRBV5-1 and TRBJ2-1): KAGVTQTPRYLIKTRGQQVTLSCSPISGHRSVSWYQQTPGQGLQFLFEYFSETQRNKGNFPGRFSGRQFSNSRSEMNVSTLELGDSALYLCASSLFQAPPYNEQFFGPGTRLTVL.

The V and J genes are TRBV7-2 and TRBJ2-1; 9 bases are a match to TRBD1. The CDR3 length is 20 residues. Germline-derived CDR1 and CDR2 are SGHTA and FQGNSA. Unmatched junction bases numbered 14, after V lost 0 bases and J lost 2 bases. CDR3 in DNA: TGTGCCAGCAGCTTAGCACCGGGACAGGGAGTCCTTTTTCCCTACAATGAGCAGTTCTTC. Amino acids: CASSLAPGQGVLFPYNEQFF.